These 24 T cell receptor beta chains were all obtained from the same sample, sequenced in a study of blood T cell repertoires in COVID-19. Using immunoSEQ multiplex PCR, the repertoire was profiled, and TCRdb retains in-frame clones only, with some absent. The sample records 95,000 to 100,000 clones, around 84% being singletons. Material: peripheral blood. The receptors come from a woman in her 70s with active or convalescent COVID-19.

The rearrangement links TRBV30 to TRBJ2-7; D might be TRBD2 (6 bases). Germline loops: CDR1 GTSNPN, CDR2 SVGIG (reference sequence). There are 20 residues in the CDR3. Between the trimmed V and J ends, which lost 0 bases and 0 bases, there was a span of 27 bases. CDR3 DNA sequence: TGTGCCTGGAGTGTACATTTAGAGCTTCGGCTAGCGAGGAGCTCCTACGAGCAGTACTTC. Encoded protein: CAWSVHLELRLARSSYEQYF.

The CDR3: CASSPGQGAVYGYTF. CDR3 nucleotides: TGTGCCAGCTCACCAGGACAGGGTGCGGTCTATGGCTACACCTTC. V and J are TRBV18 and TRBJ1-2; 8 bases fit TRBD1. V gave up 2 bases and J gave up 4 bases; unmatched junction bases: 6. The CDR3 totals 15 residues. Germline V gene lookup returns CDR1 KGHSH and CDR2 LQKENI. The variable domain in full, completed from reference TRBV18 and TRBJ1-2, reads NAGVMQNPRHLVRRRGQEARLRCSPMKGHSHVYWYRQLPEEGLKFMVYLQKENIIDESGMPKERFSAEFPKEGPSILRIQQVVRGDSAAYFCASSPGQGAVYGYTFGSGTRLTVV.

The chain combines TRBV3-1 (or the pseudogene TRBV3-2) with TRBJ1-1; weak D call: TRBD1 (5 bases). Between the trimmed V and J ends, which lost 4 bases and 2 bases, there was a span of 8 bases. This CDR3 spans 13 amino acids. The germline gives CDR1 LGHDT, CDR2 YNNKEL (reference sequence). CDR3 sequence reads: CASSRGGNTEAFF. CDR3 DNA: TGTGCCAGCAGCCGCGGGGGAAACACTGAAGCTTTCTTT.

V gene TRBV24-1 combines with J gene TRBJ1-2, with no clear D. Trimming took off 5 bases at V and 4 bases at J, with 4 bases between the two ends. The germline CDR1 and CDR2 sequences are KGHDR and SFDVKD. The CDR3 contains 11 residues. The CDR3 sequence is CATSAGYGYTF. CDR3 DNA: TGTGCCACCAGTGCGGGCTATGGCTACACCTTC.

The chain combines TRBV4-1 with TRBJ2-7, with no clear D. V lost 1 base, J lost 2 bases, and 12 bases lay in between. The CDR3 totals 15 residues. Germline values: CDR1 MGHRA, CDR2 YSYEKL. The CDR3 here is CASSQGPAGTYEQYF. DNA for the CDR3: TGCGCCAGCAGCCAAGGGCCTGCAGGCACCTACGAGCAGTACTTC.

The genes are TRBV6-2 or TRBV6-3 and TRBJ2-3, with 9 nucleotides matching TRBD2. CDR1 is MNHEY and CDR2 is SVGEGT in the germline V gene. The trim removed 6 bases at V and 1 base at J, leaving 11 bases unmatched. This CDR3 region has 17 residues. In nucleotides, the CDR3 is TGTGCCAGCAGACCTACCCCCGGGACTAGCCGCACAGATACGCAGTATTTT. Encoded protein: CASRPTPGTSRTDTQYF.

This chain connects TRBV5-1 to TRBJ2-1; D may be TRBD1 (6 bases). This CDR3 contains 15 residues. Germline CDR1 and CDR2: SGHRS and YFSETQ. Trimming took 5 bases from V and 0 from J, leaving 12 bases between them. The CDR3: CASSPGGLSYNEQFF. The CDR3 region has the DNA TGCGCCAGCAGTCCTGGGGGCCTCTCCTACAATGAGCAGTTCTTC.

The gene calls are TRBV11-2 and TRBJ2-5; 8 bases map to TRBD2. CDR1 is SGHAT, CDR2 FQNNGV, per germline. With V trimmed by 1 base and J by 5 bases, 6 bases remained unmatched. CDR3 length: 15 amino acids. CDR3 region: CASSLGNSGAETQYF. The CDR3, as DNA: TGTGCCAGCAGCTTAGGTAATAGCGGGGCGGAGACCCAGTACTTC.

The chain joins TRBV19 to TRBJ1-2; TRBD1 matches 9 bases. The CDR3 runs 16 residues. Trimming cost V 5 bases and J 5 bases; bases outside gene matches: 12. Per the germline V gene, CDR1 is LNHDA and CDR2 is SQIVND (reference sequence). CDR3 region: CASSPFPVDRGYGYTF. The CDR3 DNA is TGTGCCAGTAGTCCCTTCCCGGTGGACAGGGGTTATGGCTACACCTTC.

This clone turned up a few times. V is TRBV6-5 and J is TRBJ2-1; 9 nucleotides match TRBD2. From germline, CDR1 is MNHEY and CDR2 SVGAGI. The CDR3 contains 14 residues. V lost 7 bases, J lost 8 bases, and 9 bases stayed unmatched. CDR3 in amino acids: CASTLRAGGHEQFF. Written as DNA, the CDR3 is TGTGCCAGCACCCTAAGGGCGGGGGGGCATGAGCAGTTCTTC.

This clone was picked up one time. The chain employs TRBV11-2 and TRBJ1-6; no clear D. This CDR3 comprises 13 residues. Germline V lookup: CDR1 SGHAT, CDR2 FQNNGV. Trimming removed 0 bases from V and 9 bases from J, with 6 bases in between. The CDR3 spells CASSLESGSPLHF. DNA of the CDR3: TGTGCCAGCAGCTTAGAGAGCGGTTCACCCCTCCACTTT.

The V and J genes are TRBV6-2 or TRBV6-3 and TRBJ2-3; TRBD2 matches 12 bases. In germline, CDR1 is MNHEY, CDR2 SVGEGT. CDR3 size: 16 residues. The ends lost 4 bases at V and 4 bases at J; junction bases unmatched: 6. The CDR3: CASSSGLAGLADTQYF. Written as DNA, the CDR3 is TGTGCCAGCAGTTCAGGACTAGCGGGGCTCGCAGATACGCAGTATTTT.

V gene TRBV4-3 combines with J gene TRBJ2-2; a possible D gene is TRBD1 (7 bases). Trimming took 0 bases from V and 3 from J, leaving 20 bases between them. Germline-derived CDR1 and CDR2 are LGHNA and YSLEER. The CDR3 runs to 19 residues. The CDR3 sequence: CASSQEGGRRGMDTGELFF. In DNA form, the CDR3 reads TGCGCCAGCAGCCAAGAAGGAGGGCGCAGGGGGATGGACACCGGGGAGCTGTTTTTT.

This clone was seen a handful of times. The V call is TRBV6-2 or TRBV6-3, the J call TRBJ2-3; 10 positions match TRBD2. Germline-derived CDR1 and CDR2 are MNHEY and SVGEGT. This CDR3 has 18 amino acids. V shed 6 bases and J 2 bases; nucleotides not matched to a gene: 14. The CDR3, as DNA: TGTGCCAGCAGGCCTCACCTTCCTAGCGGGGGATTCACAGATACGCAGTATTTT. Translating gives CASRPHLPSGGFTDTQYF.

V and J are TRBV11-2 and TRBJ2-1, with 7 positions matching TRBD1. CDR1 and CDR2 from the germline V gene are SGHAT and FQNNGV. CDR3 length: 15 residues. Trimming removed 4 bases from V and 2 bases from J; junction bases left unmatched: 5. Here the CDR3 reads CASSSNTGAYNEQFF. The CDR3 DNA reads TGTGCCAGCAGCTCCAATACAGGGGCCTACAATGAGCAGTTCTTC.

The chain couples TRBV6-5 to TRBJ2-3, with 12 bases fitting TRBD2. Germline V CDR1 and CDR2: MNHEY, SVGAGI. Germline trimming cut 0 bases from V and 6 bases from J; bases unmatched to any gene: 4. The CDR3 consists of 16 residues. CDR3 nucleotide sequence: TGTGCCAGCAGTTACTCCCTAGCGGGAGGGCCCGATACGCAGTATTTT. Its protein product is CASSYSLAGGPDTQYF.

The CDR3 loop is CASSLEPNEKLFF. In DNA, the CDR3 is TGTGCCAGCAGCTTAGAGCCGAATGAAAAACTGTTTTTT. The chain employs TRBV7-2 and TRBJ1-4; D uncertain. The CDR3 is made up of 13 amino acids. CDR1 and CDR2 (germline): SGHTA, FQGNSA. Trimming left V 1 base short and J 5 bases short, with 5 bases between.

Written as DNA, the CDR3 is TGTGCCAGCAGTTTAAACGCAGGGGAAGCTCAGCCCCAGCATTTT. Protein: CASSLNAGEAQPQHF. The genes are TRBV27 and TRBJ1-5; D is perhaps TRBD1 (6 bases). Trimming removed 2 bases from V and 6 bases from J, with 14 bases in between. This CDR3 has 15 residues. The germline gives CDR1 MNHEY, CDR2 SMNVEV (reference sequence).

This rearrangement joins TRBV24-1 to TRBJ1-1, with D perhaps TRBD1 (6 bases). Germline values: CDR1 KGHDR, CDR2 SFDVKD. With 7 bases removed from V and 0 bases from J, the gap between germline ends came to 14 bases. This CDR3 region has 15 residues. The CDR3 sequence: CATRGGQKMNTEAFF. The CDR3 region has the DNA TGTGCCACCAGAGGGGGACAAAAAATGAACACTGAAGCTTTCTTT.

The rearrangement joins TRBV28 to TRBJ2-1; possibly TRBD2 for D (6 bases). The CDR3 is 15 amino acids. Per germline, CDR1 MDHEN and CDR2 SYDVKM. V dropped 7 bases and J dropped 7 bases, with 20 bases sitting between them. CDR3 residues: CASIAQTGSENEQFF. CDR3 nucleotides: TGTGCCAGCATTGCTCAGACCGGGAGCGAGAATGAGCAGTTCTTC.

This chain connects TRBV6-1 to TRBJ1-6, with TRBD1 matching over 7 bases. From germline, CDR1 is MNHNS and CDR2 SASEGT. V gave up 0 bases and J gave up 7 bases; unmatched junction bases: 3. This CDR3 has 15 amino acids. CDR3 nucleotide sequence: TGTGCCAGCAGTGAAGCGCAGGGGGTGAATTCACCCCTCCACTTT. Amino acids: CASSEAQGVNSPLHF.

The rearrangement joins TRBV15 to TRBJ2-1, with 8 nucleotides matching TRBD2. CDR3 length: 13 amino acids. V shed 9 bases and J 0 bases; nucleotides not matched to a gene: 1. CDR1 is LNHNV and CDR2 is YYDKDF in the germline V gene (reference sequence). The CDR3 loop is CATSGSSYNEQFF. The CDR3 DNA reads TGTGCCACAAGCGGGAGCTCCTACAATGAGCAGTTCTTC. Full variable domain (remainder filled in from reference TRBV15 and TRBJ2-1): DAMVIQNPRYQVTQFGKPVTLSCSQTLNHNVMYWYQQKSSQAPKLLFHYYDKDFNNEADTPDNFQSRRPNTSFCFLDIRSPGLGDTAMYLCATSGSSYNEQFFGPGTRLTVL.

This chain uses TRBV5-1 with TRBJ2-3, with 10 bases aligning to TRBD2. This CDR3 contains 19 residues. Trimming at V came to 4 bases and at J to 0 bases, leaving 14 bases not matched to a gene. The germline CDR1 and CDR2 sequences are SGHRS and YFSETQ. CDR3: CASSPPRGSGRSSTDTQYF. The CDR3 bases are TGCGCCAGCAGCCCCCCACGGGGTAGCGGGAGGTCTAGCACAGATACGCAGTATTTT.

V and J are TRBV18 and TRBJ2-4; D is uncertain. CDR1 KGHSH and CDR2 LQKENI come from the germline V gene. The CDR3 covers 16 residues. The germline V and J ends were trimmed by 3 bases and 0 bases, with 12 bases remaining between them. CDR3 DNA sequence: TGTGCCAGCTCACCCGTAGACTCGCGAGCCAAAAACATTCAGTACTTC. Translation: CASSPVDSRAKNIQYF.